This T cell receptor (beta chain) derives from a study of blood T cell repertoires in COVID-19. For the study at large: Sources were T cells, B-cell-depleted T cells, or PBMCs; the material itself was cDNA or gDNA.

Method: immunoSEQ multiplex PCR; TCRdb's copy keeps in-frame clones and lacks some. The top ten clones hold about 20% of a sample with approximately 120,000 clones, approximately 87% of them seen once. Germline loops: CDR1 SGHTA, CDR2 FQGNSA. The germline V and J ends were trimmed by 0 bases and 0 bases, with 6 bases remaining between them. The CDR3 spans 15 residues. Sequencing was carried out using peripheral blood. The sequence was collected from a woman aged 60-75 years with acute or convalescent COVID-19. The chain carries TRBV7-2 and TRBJ1-5; weak D call: TRBD1 (5 bases). The CDR3 region is CASSLAGDSNQPQHF. CDR3 in DNA: TGTGCCAGCAGCTTAGCAGGGGATAGCAATCAGCCCCAGCATTTT.